This T cell receptor beta chain was recovered during a study of T cells in Graves' hyperthyroidism and ophthalmopathy. Researchers amplified the TCR beta CDR3 regions from RNA transcripts. The HTBI set primed first-round TCR CDR3 RT-PCR. TCRdb re-called the multiplex PCR reads with MiXCR, one entry per CDR3 protein. The sample lists about 250,000 distinct CDR3 sequences; over 12% were seen once. From germline, CDR1 is MDHEN and CDR2 SYDVKM. The ends lost 7 bases at V and 7 bases at J; junction bases unmatched: 9. This CDR3 region has 15 residues. This clonotype was detected ten times or more. The V call is TRBV28, the J call TRBJ2-1; TRBD2 matches at 11 bases. This TCR came from a woman aged 45-60 years with Graves' hyperthyroidism that later progressed to Graves' ophthalmopathy. Sequenced: blood. The CDR3, as DNA: TGTGCCAGCAATCCGACTAGCGGGACTGAGAATGAGCAGTTCTTC. Translated, it gives CASNPTSGTENEQFF.